This is a list of T cell receptor beta chains from one sample in a study of T cell repertoires in cytomegalovirus infection. TCRdb itself ran the reads through MiXCR, one entry per CDR3 protein. Altogether roughly 500,000 distinct CDR3 sequences are present, approximately 16% being singletons, with the ten largest covering about 24%. Sequencing was carried out using CD8+ T cells from PBMCs. These receptors were collected from a human donor in good health (CMV status not recorded). Some clones in this sample may be carry-over from other donors' samples. Both conserved end residues are part of each CDR3. The D gene is left open where the match is weak. Only some rows state a clone size, as once, few, many or a class for expanded clones.

clone size | J gene | D gene | V gene | CDR3 protein
few | TRBJ1-6 | . | TRBV3-1 | CASSQDQGWNSPLHF
many | TRBJ1-4 | TRBD1 | TRBV7-6 | CASSPRTGPFANEKLFF
few | TRBJ2-7 | TRBD2 | TRBV28 | CASSRGGGSHEQYF
many | TRBJ1-1 | . | TRBV6-5 | CASSSTATEAFF
many | TRBJ2-1 | . | TRBV12-3/TRBV12-4 | CATKLAGQGSNEQFF
many | TRBJ2-1 | TRBD2 | TRBV7-3 | CASSLIAGGGNEQFF
few | TRBJ2-1 | TRBD2 | TRBV25-1 | CASSPGLEKFF
. | TRBJ2-5 | TRBD2 | TRBV29-1 | CSVVTTSGRPEETQYF
. | TRBJ1-6 | . | TRBV28 | CASSQSSYNSPLHF
. | TRBJ1-1 | . | TRBV9 | CASSVATGNTEAFF
. | TRBJ2-6 | . | TRBV4-2 | CASSQDRRGSGANVLTF
. | TRBJ2-7 | . | TRBV6-6 | CASSYFLVRGRSSYEQYF
many | TRBJ2-5 | TRBD2 | TRBV20-1 | CSVTRPGLADKETQYF
many | TRBJ1-1 | . | TRBV2 | CASSEEILYTEAFF
. | TRBJ2-7 | TRBD2 | TRBV12-3/TRBV12-4 | CASSFTSGGPPYEQYF
. | TRBJ2-7 | TRBD2 | TRBV27 | CASSSASPTSGVSHEQYF
. | TRBJ1-2 | TRBD1 | TRBV3-1 | CASSHRDRAVQDYGFTF
. | TRBJ2-1 | . | TRBV10-3 | CASSELWRNEPFF
few | TRBJ2-1 | . | TRBV28 | CASSLLASPEDEQFF
many | TRBJ1-6 | . | TRBV7-9 | CASSQGPSPLHF
few | TRBJ2-6 | TRBD1 | TRBV7-9 | CASSLAVGQGAAGANVLTF
. | TRBJ2-6 | . | TRBV6-5 | CASTPAPSGANVLTF
few | TRBJ1-4 | . | TRBV18 | CASSPGTLGTNEKLFF
few | TRBJ2-2 | . | TRBV20-1 | CSARDSSGDTGELFF
many | TRBJ2-7 | TRBD1 | TRBV7-9 | CASSYRDRGHEQYF
. | TRBJ2-7 | . | TRBV5-4 | CASSLRGSYVQYF
few | TRBJ2-2 | . | TRBV7-9 | CASSLQIARNTGELFF
many | TRBJ2-2 | . | TRBV7-8 | CASSLDGEGTGELFF
few | TRBJ2-2 | . | TRBV29-1 | CSVPKYANTGELFF
many | TRBJ1-5 | . | TRBV5-6 | CASSLDPGHSNQPQHF
. | TRBJ1-1 | . | TRBV14 | CASSQFQGTEAFF
many | TRBJ1-4 | TRBD1 | TRBV6-2/TRBV6-3 | CASSPTDRADEKLFF
many | TRBJ1-3 | . | TRBV9 | CASSLGDVSSSGNTIYF
few | TRBJ2-1 | TRBD2 | TRBV5-6 | CASSSWGLGNNEQFF
many | TRBJ1-3 | . | TRBV4-1 | CASSQEGGALENTIYF
few | TRBJ2-1 | . | TRBV27 | CASSLRSGYYNEQFF
. | TRBJ2-5 | TRBD2 | TRBV5-1 | CASSQSGGVMETQYF
few | TRBJ1-2 | TRBD1 | TRBV19 | CASSTYRQGSSYYGYTF
few | TRBJ1-6 | TRBD1 | TRBV20-1 | CSVGTGNNSPLHF
. | TRBJ2-7 | TRBD1 | TRBV19 | CASRLWTGGEQYF
. | TRBJ2-5 | . | TRBV27 | CAIRPGAAHQETQYF
. | TRBJ2-1 | TRBD2 | TRBV4-2 | CASSQDIPQREGPNEQFF